Shown below are 16 T cell receptor beta chains from a single sample sequenced in a study of tumor and adjacent non-tumor tissue in lung cancer. No cell sorting was done before RNA was extracted from the tissue. Distant lung tissue was collected more than 3 cm away from the tumor edge. The library came from three nested PCR rounds adapted from ARM-PCR protocols. TCRdb analysed the multiplex PCR reads with MiXCR anew, one entry per CDR3 protein. The sample records fewer than 100,000 distinct CDR3 sequences, around 76% being singletons. The specimen was distant non-tumor lung tissue. These receptors all come from a woman aged 45-65 years with non-small cell lung cancer.

The J gene is TRBJ2-3, the V gene TRBV10-1; D unresolved. Germline loops: CDR1 WNHNN, CDR2 SYGVQD (reference sequence). V was clipped by 2 bases and J by 4 bases, with 13 bases between them. The CDR3 spans 15 residues. In DNA form, the CDR3 reads TGCGCCAGCAGTGAGAGGTTATTTGTGTCAGATACGCAGTATTTT. Amino acids: CASSERLFVSDTQYF.

At least ten counts were recorded for this clonotype. The gene calls are TRBV4-1 and TRBJ2-2; possibly TRBD1 for D (6 bases). The CDR3 runs to 18 residues. Looked up from germline, CDR1 is MGHRA and CDR2 is YSYEKL. V lost 4 bases to trimming and J lost 7 bases, with 25 bases between them. This CDR3 reads CASSRQDQGWGPSGELFF. The CDR3 bases are TGCGCCAGCAGCCGCCAAGATCAAGGTTGGGGGCCAAGCGGGGAGCTGTTTTTT.

On this clonotype itself: A read error may account for a junction end that differs from germline. The chain joins TRBV29-1 to TRBJ1-1; D is unresolved. The CDR3 has 16 amino acids. CDR1 and CDR2 (germline): SQVTM, ANQGSEA. CDR3 nucleotides: TGCAGCGTTGAAGAGACTCCGACCGCTTTAGACGCTGAAACTTTCTTT. Its translation: CSVEETPTALDAETFF.

About this clonotype itself: In this CDR3 the conserved last residue, phenylalanine or tryptophan, is missing, so a read error is likely. V and J are TRBV14 and TRBJ2-7; 9 positions match TRBD1. Germline loops: CDR1 SGHDN, CDR2 FVKESK. CDR3 length: 15 amino acids. V lost 3 bases and J lost 3; bases outside the gene matches: 6. CDR3 nucleotides: TGTGCCAGCAGCCACGGGACAGGGATGCTCTACGAGCAGTACTTA. Its protein is CASSHGTGMLYEQYL.

Points on this clonotype: The limits of the CDR3 on the DNA are not certain, so only TCRdb's listed CDR3 is given. The chain has TRBV9 and TRBJ2-6; whether TRBD2, the table's D call, matches the DNA was not checked. The CDR3 length is 19 residues, termini included. Germline V gene lookup returns CDR1 SGDLS and CDR2 YYNGEE. The CDR3 is CASSSSWARGSSGANVLTF.

This clonotype was counted a single time. Lacking the conserved final phenylalanine or tryptophan, this CDR3 likely reflects a read error. It is unclear where the CDR3 begins or ends on the DNA, so no DNA is shown, and the CDR3 is as TCRdb lists it. The chain carries TRBV19 and TRBJ2-1; the D call of TRBD1 is as the table states it, not checked on the DNA. The CDR3 sequence runs 11 residues, both termini included. The V gene's germline CDR1 is LNHDA and CDR2 SQIVND (reference sequence). The CDR3 loop is CASSIGLPGEI.

About this clonotype itself: The junction departs from germline at one end; a sequencing error may be responsible. CDR3 amino acids: CSSSLGREQLF. The DNA for the CDR3 is TGTTCCAGCAGTTTAGGACGTGAGCAGTTATTC. V usage is TRBV6-5 and J usage is TRBJ2-1; no definite D call. CDR1 is MNHEY, CDR2 SVGAGI, per germline. The CDR3 contains 11 residues.

With regard to this clonotype: The missing conserved phenylalanine or tryptophan at the end of this CDR3 makes a read error likely. The DNA is left out, because the CDR3 cannot be placed on it with certainty; the CDR3 is given as TCRdb lists it. Here the CDR3 reads CASRGLAGGRDTPYV. The rearrangement joins TRBV5-4 to TRBJ2-3; TRBD2, the table's D call, was not compared with the DNA. Germline CDR1 reads SGHNT; CDR2 reads YYREEE (reference sequence). A total of 15 residues make up the CDR3, ends included.

Regarding this clonotype: The conserved phenylalanine or tryptophan normally closing the CDR3 is absent here, so this likely arose from a read error. This chain connects TRBV7-8 to TRBJ1-3, with unresolved D. CDR1 is SGHVS, CDR2 FQNEAQ, per germline. Deletions cut 0 bases from V and 0 bases from J, with 12 bases between. This CDR3 contains 17 residues. The CDR3 DNA follows: TGTGCCAGCAGCTTAGCAAGGGCAATTTTCTCTGGAAACACCATATATTTA. Its protein product is CASSLARAIFSGNTIYL.

About this clonotype itself: One end of the junction does not line up with germline, which may come from a read error. The chain recombines TRBV11-2 with TRBJ2-7; 10 bases line up with TRBD2. The CDR3 loop spans 15 amino acids. Germline V CDR1 and CDR2: SGHAT, FQNNGV. The CDR3 DNA sequence: TGCACCAGCAGGTTCGGGACTAGCGCCTCCTACGAGCAGTACTTC. It encodes CTSRFGTSASYEQYF.

Remarks on this clonotype: One end of the junction is discordant with germline, which a read error may explain. This chain uses TRBV29-1 with TRBJ2-1; D gene uncertain. Germline assignment: CDR1 SQVTM and CDR2 ANQGSEA. There are 12 residues in the CDR3. CDR3: CSIEKGYNGQFF. CDR3 DNA sequence: TGCAGTATTGAGAAAGGCTACAATGGGCAGTTCTTC.

As to this clonotype: The conserved phenylalanine or tryptophan is not found at the CDR3 terminus, so this likely reflects a read error. The rearrangement uses TRBV4-1 and TRBJ2-3; perhaps TRBD2 as D (5 bases). The CDR3 totals 14 residues. Germline V gene lookup returns CDR1 MGHRA and CDR2 YSYEKL. CDR3 coding DNA: TGCGCCAGTAGCCTGGGGAGCACCACAGATACGCAGTATTCT. Its translation: CASSLGSTTDTQYS.

V usage is TRBV29-1 and J usage is TRBJ2-5; no clear D. The CDR3 spans 13 residues. The V gene's germline CDR1 is SQVTM and CDR2 ANQGSEA. The CDR3 loop is CSVDLGHQETQYF. In nucleotides, the CDR3 is TGCAGTGTCGACCTGGGCCACCAAGAGACCCAGTACTTC.

The chain uses TRBV6-1 and TRBJ2-3; D unclear. With 5 bases removed from V and 15 bases from J, the gap between germline ends came to 27 bases. The CDR3 is 15 amino acids. Germline CDR1 and CDR2: MNHNS and SASEGT. Written as DNA, the CDR3 is TGTGCCAGCAGTATCCTTACCCGGACCTCAGATACACATTATTTT. It encodes CASSILTRTSDTHYF.

The V call is TRBV6-2 or TRBV6-3, the J call TRBJ2-1, with D unclear. This CDR3 spans 13 amino acids. Germline loops: CDR1 MNHEY, CDR2 SVGEGT. V dropped 4 bases and J dropped 9 bases, with 13 bases sitting between them. CDR3: CASSLATCSEQFF. CDR3 in DNA: TGTGCCAGCAGTTTAGCCACTTGCAGTGAGCAGTTCTTC.

This clonotype appeared a single time. A junction boundary mismatches the germline segment, possibly from a read error. The chain combines TRBV5-6 with TRBJ2-7, with D possibly TRBD2 on 6 matching bases. Germline values: CDR1 SGHDT, CDR2 YYEEEE. The CDR3 is made up of 14 amino acids. The CDR3 DNA reads as TGTGCCAGCTGCTTGGTAAGTAGCGGCTACGGGCAGTACTTC. This translates into CASCLVSSGYGQYF.